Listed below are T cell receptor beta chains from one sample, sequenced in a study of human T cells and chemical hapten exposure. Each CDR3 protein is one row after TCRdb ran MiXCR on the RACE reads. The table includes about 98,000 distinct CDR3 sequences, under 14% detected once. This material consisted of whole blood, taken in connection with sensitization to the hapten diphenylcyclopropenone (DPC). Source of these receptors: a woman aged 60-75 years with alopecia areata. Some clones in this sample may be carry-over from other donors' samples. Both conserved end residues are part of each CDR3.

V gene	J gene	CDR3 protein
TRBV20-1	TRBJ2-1	CSARDPRAGGNYNEQFF
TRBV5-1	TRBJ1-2	CASSFLGGDGYTF
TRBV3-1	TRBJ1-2	CASSQDSAHYGYTF
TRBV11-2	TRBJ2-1	CASSLWDTQGNEQFF
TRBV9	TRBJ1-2	CASSVTRGYGYTF
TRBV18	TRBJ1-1	CASSSVPTGTNTEAFF
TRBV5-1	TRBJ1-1	CASSLVSGVHTEAFF
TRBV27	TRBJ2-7	CASSLSWAWEQYF
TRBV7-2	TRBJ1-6	CASSADSNSPLHF
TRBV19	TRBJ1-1	CASSLGQDTEAFF
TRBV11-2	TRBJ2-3	CASSPTEQSSTDTQYF
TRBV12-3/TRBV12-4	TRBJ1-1	CASSARGGRGEVFF
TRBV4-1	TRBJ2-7	CASSQGNYEQYF
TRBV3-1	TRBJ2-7	CASSQGTEQYF
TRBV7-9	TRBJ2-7	CASSSQGYEQYF
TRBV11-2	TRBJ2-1	CASSFHLYNEQFF
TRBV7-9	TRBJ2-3	CASSSPSGMSSSTDTQYF
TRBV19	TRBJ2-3	CASSLQGADTQYF
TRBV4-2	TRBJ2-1	CASSQDGLAGGYNEQFF
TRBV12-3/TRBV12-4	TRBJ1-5	CASSRDRGAQPQHF
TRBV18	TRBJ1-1	CASSPGTGLVSEAFF
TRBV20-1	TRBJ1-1	CSARDPRQGARRSTEAFF
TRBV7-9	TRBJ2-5	CASSLEPGEETQYF
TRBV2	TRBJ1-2	CASSEAAVAGYTF
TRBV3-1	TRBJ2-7	CASSQRGGGYEQYF
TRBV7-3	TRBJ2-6	CASSPRTGSGANVLTF
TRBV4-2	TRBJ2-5	CASSPRQGAWETQYF
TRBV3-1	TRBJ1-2	CASSQEYYGYTF
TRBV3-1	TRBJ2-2	CASSQTGTGNGELFF
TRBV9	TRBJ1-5	CASSVEGQLNQPQHF
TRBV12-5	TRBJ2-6	CASGLAPGTYRANVLTF
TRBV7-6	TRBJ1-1	CASSLVGVTEAFF
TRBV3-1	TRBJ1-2	CASSQDYGGQGIGYTF
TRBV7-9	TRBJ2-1	CASSIGGVGSGYNEQFF
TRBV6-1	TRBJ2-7	CASSDIERDGGQYF
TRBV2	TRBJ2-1	CASSVREVGEQFF
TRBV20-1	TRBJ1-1	CGASHPWGGTEAFF
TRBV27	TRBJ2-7	CASSTTGEQYF
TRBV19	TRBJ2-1	CASSIGGLAATYNEQFF
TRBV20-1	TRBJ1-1	CSARDEFGSATEAFF
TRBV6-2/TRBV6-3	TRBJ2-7	CASSYSAGGIYEQYF
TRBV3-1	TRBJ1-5	CASSQDGGDQPQHF
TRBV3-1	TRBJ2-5	CASSQGSSGGQETQYF
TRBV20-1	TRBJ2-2	CSARDSGSGRANTGELFF
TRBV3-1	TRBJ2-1	CASSPPSGGQFF
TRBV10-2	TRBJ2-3	CASSVSRLGSSDTQYF
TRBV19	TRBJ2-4	CASSPQGATKNIQYF
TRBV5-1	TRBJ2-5	CASSLGQGWETQYF
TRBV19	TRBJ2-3	CASRGLATDTQYF
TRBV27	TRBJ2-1	CASSLPGGLNNEQFF
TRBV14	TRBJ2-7	CASSQDVTRSYEQYF
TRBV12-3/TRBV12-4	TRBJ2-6	CASSSSAGSGANVLIF
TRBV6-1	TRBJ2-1	CASSERGASNEQFF
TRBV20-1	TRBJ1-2	CSANRLYYGYTF
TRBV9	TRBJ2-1	CASSVAFEPLVAGYNEQFF
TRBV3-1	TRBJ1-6	CASSEGLRNSPLHF
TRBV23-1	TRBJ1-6	CASRTGGPYSPLHF
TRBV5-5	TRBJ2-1	CASSHGGQPEQFF
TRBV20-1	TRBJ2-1	CSAPLSNEQFF